This entry concerns a single T cell receptor (beta chain). The junction departs from germline at one end; a sequencing error may be responsible. The data derive from a study of tumor and adjacent non-tumor tissue in lung cancer. Three rounds of nested PCR, following a modified ARM-PCR protocol, produced the TCRbeta library. TCRdb re-called the multiplex PCR reads with MiXCR, one entry per CDR3 protein. The sample shows roughly 70,000 distinct CDR3 sequences, approximately 68% of them seen only once. This CDR3 has 18 amino acids. Germline CDR1 reads SGHKS; CDR2 reads YYEKEE (reference sequence). No cell sorting was done before RNA was extracted from the tissue. The normal lung tissue was taken more than 3 cm from the tumor edge.

This sequence was found in a woman between 45 and 60 years old with non-small cell lung cancer. The sequenced material came from distant non-tumor lung tissue. This sequence joins TRBV5-5 and TRBJ2-2, with 12 bases identical to TRBD2. The CDR3 loop reads CASSGELAGGSNTGDLFF. The CDR3 nucleotides are TGTGCCAGCAGCGGCGAACTAGCGGGAGGCTCGAACACCGGGGATCTGTTTTTT. The complete variable domain, with remaining parts taken from reference TRBV5-5 and TRBJ2-2, reads DAGVTQSPTHLIKTRGQQVTLRCSPISGHKSVSWYQQVLGQGPQFIFQYYEKEERGRGNFPDRFSARQFPNYSSELNVNALLLGDSALYLCASSGELAGGSNTGDLFFGEGSRLTVL.